This T cell receptor beta chain originates from a study of blood T cell repertoires in COVID-19 (TCRdb year 2020). A note on the overall study: Samples from collaborators originated in the United States, Italy and Spain and spanned both the acute and convalescent phases of COVID-19. Deeply sampled blood TCRbeta repertoires from subjects exposed to, actively infected with, or recovered from COVID-19 were included in the dataset. Nearly every sample came with metadata listing a de-identified subject ID, COVID-19 status, age in years and sex. The prospective study material was composed of cDNA or gDNA derived from T cells, B-cell-depleted T cells, or PBMCs. The repertoires were released in a freely available public database intended as a resource for research on the immune response to SARS-CoV-2. HLA class I and class II types, where available, came from metadata supplied by the sample provider rather than from assay-based typing. Samples came from the ongoing ImmuneRACE study (first 160 participants) plus 1,254 subjects from 6 global collaborators.

Study-level results and caveats: Clinical and demographic metadata were provided uncurated, with the amount varying by source and participant.

About this clone itself: Its target antigen remains unknown. Per-nucleotide qualities are absent, and no much larger clonotype sits a single base away.

Each collaborating institution followed its own protocols to collect whole blood in K2EDTA tubes. For TCRbeta analysis, collaborators shipped samples in one of three forms: frozen whole blood, isolated PBMCs, or DNA extracted from either of those sample types. TCRbeta CDR3 regions were amplified from genomic DNA by means of the immunoSEQ Assay, a bias-controlled multiplex PCR. As for the original processing: The number of nucleated cells in each sample was estimated from the amplification of reference gene primers within the assay. To quantify the absolute abundance of each unique TCRbeta CDR3 rearrangement, sequence reads were collapsed and filtered. Productive Simpson clonality was computed per sample as the square root of Simpson's diversity index over productive rearrangements. The source is immuneACCESS, and TCRdb retained only in-frame sequences with V and J called. Part of the clones is not carried over; for the studies checked, unresolved V genes explain less than half of this, and the remainder is unexplained. V and J calls and clone size are those listed in that table; D and trimming were worked out from the DNA. This sample comprises some 110,000 clones, approximately 83% of them detected only once. The ten largest clones capture roughly 0.83% of the sample.

Trimming takes 3 bases off V and 10 bases off J; junction bases not matched to a gene: 15. The CDR3 runs 16 amino acids, cysteine and phenylalanine included. The CDR3 DNA has 48 bases and is translated from base 1. Reading the germline V gene (reference sequence) gives CDR1 LNHDA and CDR2 SQIVND. Recombination joined TRBV19 with TRBJ2-1; TRBD2 aligns with 7 central bases. Material for sequencing was peripheral blood. The origin of this receptor is a woman in her 70s with acute or convalescent COVID-19. The CDR3 region has the sequence CASSIRPSGDSVEQFF. The DNA sequence follows: TGTGCCAGTAGTATTAGGCCTAGCGGAGACTCAGTCGAGCAGTTCTTC.